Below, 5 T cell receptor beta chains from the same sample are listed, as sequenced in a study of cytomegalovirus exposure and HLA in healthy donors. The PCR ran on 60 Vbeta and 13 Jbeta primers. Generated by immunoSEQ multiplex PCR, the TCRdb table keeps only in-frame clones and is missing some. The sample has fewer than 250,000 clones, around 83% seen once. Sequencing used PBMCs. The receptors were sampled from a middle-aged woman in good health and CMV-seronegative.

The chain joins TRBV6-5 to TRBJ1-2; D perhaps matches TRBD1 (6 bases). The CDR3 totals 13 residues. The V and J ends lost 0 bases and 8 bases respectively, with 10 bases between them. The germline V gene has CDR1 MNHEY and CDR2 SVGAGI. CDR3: CASSYSTGRGYTF. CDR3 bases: TGTGCCAGCAGTTACTCTACAGGGCGAGGCTACACCTTC.

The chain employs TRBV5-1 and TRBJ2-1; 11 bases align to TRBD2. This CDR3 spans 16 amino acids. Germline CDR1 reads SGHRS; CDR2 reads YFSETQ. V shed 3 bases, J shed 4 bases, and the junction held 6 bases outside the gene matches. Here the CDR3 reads CASSSIGTSGYNEQFF. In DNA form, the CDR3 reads TGCGCCAGCAGCTCGATCGGGACTAGCGGTTACAATGAGCAGTTCTTC.

Here the CDR3 DNA reads TGTGCCATCAGTGACCCGGGGGGGGGAACCAACTATGGCTACACCTTC. Amino acids: CAISDPGGGTNYGYTF. The J gene is TRBJ1-2, the V gene TRBV10-3, with D possibly being TRBD1 (5 bases). V dropped 3 bases and J dropped 2 bases, with 16 bases sitting between them. The CDR3 sequence is 16 residues long. CDR1 and CDR2 (germline): ENHRY, SYGVKD.

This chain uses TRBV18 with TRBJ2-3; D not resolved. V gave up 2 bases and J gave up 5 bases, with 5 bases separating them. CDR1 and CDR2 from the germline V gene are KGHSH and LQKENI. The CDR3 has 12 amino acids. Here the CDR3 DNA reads TGTGCCAGCTCACCATCAGAAGATACGCAGTATTTT. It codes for CASSPSEDTQYF.

Written as DNA, the CDR3 is TGTGCCAGCAGGAATCAGGGGGCCGGGGTCGGGGAGCTGTTTTTT. Its protein is CASRNQGAGVGELFF. The chain combines TRBV7-8 with TRBJ2-2; 8 nucleotides line up with TRBD1. V lost 6 bases and J lost 7; bases outside the gene matches: 10. In germline, CDR1 is SGHVS, CDR2 FQNEAQ. This CDR3 comprises 15 residues.